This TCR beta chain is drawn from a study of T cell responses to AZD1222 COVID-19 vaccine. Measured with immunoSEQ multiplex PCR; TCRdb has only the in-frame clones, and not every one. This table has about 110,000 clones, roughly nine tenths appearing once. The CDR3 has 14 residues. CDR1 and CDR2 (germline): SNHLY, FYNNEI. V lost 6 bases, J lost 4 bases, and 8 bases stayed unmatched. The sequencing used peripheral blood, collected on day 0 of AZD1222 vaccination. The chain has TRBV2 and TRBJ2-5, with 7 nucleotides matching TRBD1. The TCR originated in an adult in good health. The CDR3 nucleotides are TGTGCCAGCAGCTCGGGACAGTCAGGAGAGACCCAGTACTTC. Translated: CASSSGQSGETQYF.